Sequencing of this T cell receptor beta chain was carried out in a study of CD8+CD57+ T cells in acquired aplastic anemia. CDR1 is SQVTM and CDR2 is ANQGSEA in the germline V gene. With 1 base removed from V and 4 bases from J, the gap between germline ends came to 16 bases. This CDR3 comprises 15 residues. Genomic DNA, serving as template, underwent TCR beta VDJ and CDR3 profiling. TCRdb fed the reads into MiXCR, producing one record per CDR3 protein. In the table there are about 290,000 distinct CDR3 sequences, 56% of which are singletons. All patients picked for sequencing had shown, by flow cytometry, an expansion of CD8+CD57+ cells.

This TCR derives from a human donor with aplastic anemia. V usage is TRBV29-1 and J usage is TRBJ1-2; D perhaps matches TRBD1 (5 bases). Sequencing used sorted CD4+, CD8+, or CD8+CD57+ T cells (not recorded which) from PBMCs. CDR3 DNA: TGCAGCGTTGAAGGGCGCCCCGACAGCGCCTATGGCTACACCTTC. This sequence encodes CSVEGRPDSAYGYTF.